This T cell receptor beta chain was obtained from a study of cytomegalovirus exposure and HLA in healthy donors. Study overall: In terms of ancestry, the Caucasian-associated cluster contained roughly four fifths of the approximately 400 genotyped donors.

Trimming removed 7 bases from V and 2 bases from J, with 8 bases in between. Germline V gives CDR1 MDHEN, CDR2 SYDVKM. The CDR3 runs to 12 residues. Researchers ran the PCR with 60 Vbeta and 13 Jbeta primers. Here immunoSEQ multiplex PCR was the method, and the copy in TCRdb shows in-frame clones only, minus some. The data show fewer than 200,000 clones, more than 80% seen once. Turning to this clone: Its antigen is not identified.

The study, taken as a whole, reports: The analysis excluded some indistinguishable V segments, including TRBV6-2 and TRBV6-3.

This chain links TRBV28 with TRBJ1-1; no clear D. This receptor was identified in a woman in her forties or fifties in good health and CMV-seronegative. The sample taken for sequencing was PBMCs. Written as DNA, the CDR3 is TGTGCCAGCACTAATCTCAACACTGAAGCTTTCTTT. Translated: CASTNLNTEAFF.